The present entry profiles one T cell receptor (beta chain) with its context. Its antigen remains unidentified. Other nucleotide sequences in the sample specify the same CDR3. Sequencing was performed with immunoSEQ multiplex PCR; in TCRdb, only in-frame clones are kept and a portion is missing. The sample carries around 130,000 clones, roughly 90% recorded once. This entry belongs to a study of PD-1 blockade in mismatch repair-deficient tumors. The TCR-sequenced patients were a few responders to pembrolizumab. Looked up from germline, CDR1 is MNHEY and CDR2 is SMNVEV (reference sequence). This CDR3 is 14 amino acids long. V dropped 3 bases and J dropped 0 bases, with 6 bases sitting between them. Overall study findings and caveats: After pembrolizumab, tumor-resident clones rose rapidly, then generally contracted before radiologic responses.

The receptor's source is an adult with mismatch repair-deficient cancer. The gene calls are TRBV27 and TRBJ2-1; D is unresolved. This sample comprised peripheral blood, obtained approximately 73 weeks after starting pembrolizumab. CDR3 in amino acids: CASSLGGSYNEQFF. Here the CDR3 DNA reads TGTGCCAGCAGTTTGGGCGGCTCCTACAATGAGCAGTTCTTC.